The 9 T cell receptor beta chains below were found in one sample sequenced in a study of cytomegalovirus exposure and HLA in healthy donors. PCR employed 60 Vbeta and 13 Jbeta primers. Only in-frame clones appear in the TCRdb table, and some are missing; sequencing was by immunoSEQ multiplex PCR. Here the sample spans 180,000 or so clones, around 80% being singletons. The sample was PBMCs. The receptors derive from a woman between 50 and 59 years old in good health and CMV-seropositive.

V gene TRBV9 combines with J gene TRBJ1-1; D may be TRBD1 (5 bases). Germline V gene lookup returns CDR1 SGDLS and CDR2 YYNGEE. The CDR3 spans 14 residues. Trimming pared 4 bases from V and 1 base from J, leaving 11 bases between. The CDR3 coding sequence is TGTGCCAGCAGCCCTGGACACGCGAACACTGAAGCTTTCTTT. It codes for CASSPGHANTEAFF.

J is TRBJ1-2 and V is TRBV30, with D unclear. Trimming removed 3 bases from V and 3 bases from J, with 11 bases in between. Germline V gene sequence: CDR1 GTSNPN, CDR2 SVGIG (reference sequence). This CDR3 contains 13 residues. This CDR3 reads CAWSPSGYYGYTF. The DNA of the CDR3 is TGTGCCTGGAGCCCATCGGGGTACTATGGCTACACCTTC.

The rearrangement joins TRBV7-9 to TRBJ1-1; no reliable D call. V lost 1 base and J 0 bases, leaving 9 bases between the germline ends. The CDR3 is 15 amino acids. Germline CDR1 and CDR2: SEHNR and FQNEAQ (reference sequence). CDR3 amino acids: CASSLVRGMNTEAFF. For the CDR3, the DNA is TGTGCCAGCAGCTTAGTGCGGGGAATGAACACTGAAGCTTTCTTT.

The genes are TRBV28 and TRBJ1-2; D perhaps matches TRBD1 (6 bases). There are 14 residues in the CDR3. Looked up from germline, CDR1 is MDHEN and CDR2 is SYDVKM. V lost 3 bases and J 2 bases, leaving 10 bases between the germline ends. CDR3 sequence (DNA): TGTGCCAGCAGTTTCCACACAGGGAACTATGGCTACACCTTC. Protein: CASSFHTGNYGYTF.

This clone came up a few times. The rearrangement joins TRBV28 to TRBJ2-6; 9 bases fit TRBD1. V shed 5 bases and J 2 bases; nucleotides not matched to a gene: 7. This CDR3 has 17 residues. Per germline, CDR1 MDHEN and CDR2 SYDVKM. As DNA, the CDR3 is TGTGCCAGCAGTCCATACACAGGGGGCACTGGGGCCAACGTCCTGACTTTC. This gives the protein CASSPYTGGTGANVLTF.

This clone was detected a few times. J is TRBJ1-1 and V is TRBV6-1; 9 bases are a match to TRBD1. This CDR3 has 12 residues. V gave up 6 bases and J gave up 8 bases; unmatched junction bases: 4. Germline V lookup: CDR1 MNHNS, CDR2 SASEGT. This CDR3 reads CASRGQGREAFF. In nucleotides, the CDR3 is TGTGCCAGCAGGGGACAGGGACGAGAAGCTTTCTTT.

The chain has TRBV19 and TRBJ2-2; D perhaps matches TRBD2 (5 bases). Germline values: CDR1 LNHDA, CDR2 SQIVND (reference sequence). Between the trimmed V and J ends, which lost 4 bases and 5 bases, there was a span of 17 bases. This CDR3 region has 16 residues. CDR3 protein: CASSTRPSRGTGELFF. The CDR3 DNA reads TGTGCCAGTAGTACCCGCCCGTCTCGAGGGACCGGGGAGCTGTTTTTT.

The J gene is TRBJ2-5, the V gene TRBV5-1; 8 bases match TRBD2. The CDR3 extends over 17 amino acids. With V trimmed by 0 bases and J by 0 bases, 7 bases remained unmatched. CDR1 SGHRS and CDR2 YFSETQ come from the germline V gene. The CDR3 bases are TGCGCCAGCAGCTTGGGTTTGGGACTAGTTAACCAAGAGACCCAGTACTTC. Translated: CASSLGLGLVNQETQYF.

V and J are TRBV4-3 and TRBJ2-1, with D tentatively TRBD2 (6 bases). Germline V gene data show CDR1 as LGHNA and CDR2 as YSLEER. The V gene lost 0 bases and the J gene lost 6 bases, with 9 bases spanning the gap. The CDR3 totals 14 residues. The CDR3 DNA follows: TGCGCCAGCAGCCAAGAAGCGGGCCCCAATGAGCAGTTCTTC. Translation gives CASSQEAGPNEQFF.